This TCR beta chain was sequenced in a study of CD8+CD57+ T cells in acquired aplastic anemia. Study-wide background: Mean read depth for CD4+ cells from healthy donors was 10 million to 13 million.

This CDR3 contains 15 residues. V lost 5 bases to trimming and J lost 0 bases, with 14 bases between them. Per the germline V gene, CDR1 is LNHDA and CDR2 is SQIVND (reference sequence). General study findings and limits: No significant difference in CD8+ Simpson's diversity was found between patients and controls.

Concerning this clonotype: Its antigen is unknown.

Genomic DNA acted as the template from which TCR beta VDJ combination and CDR3 sequence profiling were carried out. In TCRdb, the reads were re-called with MiXCR into one record per CDR3 protein. The sample lists more than 40,000 distinct CDR3 sequences; over 60% were seen once. The clonotype originates from a human donor in good health, serving as a control. Material for sequencing was sorted CD4+, CD8+, or CD8+CD57+ T cells (not recorded which) from PBMCs. This chain joins TRBV19 and TRBJ2-7; D gene ambiguous. The CDR3 here is CASSRSRLVSYEQYF. CDR3 DNA sequence: TGTGCCAGTAGTCGTTCCAGGCTAGTCTCCTACGAGCAGTACTTC.